A single count supports the clone carrying this T cell receptor beta chain. The sample comes from a study of blood T cell repertoires in COVID-19. Study summary: The United States, Italy and Spain supplied acute and convalescent COVID-19 samples.

Measured with immunoSEQ multiplex PCR; TCRdb has only the in-frame clones, and not every one. Among more than 80,000 clones, about 80% were seen once, and the ten largest hold roughly 2.2%. The material sequenced was peripheral blood. This receptor was obtained from a woman in her 70s with acute or convalescent COVID-19.

CDR3 sequence: CAWSSSGAGEKLFF. CDR3 DNA sequence: TGTGCCTGGAGTTCATCAGGGGCGGGTGAAAAACTGTTTTTT. The chain recombines TRBV30 with TRBJ1-4; maybe TRBD1 (6 bases). CDR3 size: 14 residues. Germline values: CDR1 GTSNPN, CDR2 SVGIG (reference sequence). Trimming removed 2 bases from V and 7 bases from J, with 14 bases in between.